These 28 T cell receptor beta chains originate from one sample sequenced in a study of T cell changes during pregnancy in multiple sclerosis. Clones were sequenced by immunoSEQ multiplex PCR, and TCRdb holds only the in-frame ones, with some missing. Here the sample spans 39,000 or so clones, about 90% being singletons. The starting material was CD4+ T cells from peripheral blood mononuclear cells, obtained after pregnancy. The receptors were sampled from a female donor in good health, enrolled as a control in a pregnancy study.

This clone was detected once. This chain's CDR3 is CAWSWTSGIQETQYF. CDR3 DNA: TGTGCCTGGAGTTGGACTAGCGGGATTCAAGAGACCCAGTACTTC. The J gene is TRBJ2-5, the V gene TRBV30, with TRBD2 identical over 12 bases. This CDR3 is built from 15 residues. The V gene end was trimmed by 2 bases and the J gene end by 2 bases; junction bases not matched to a gene: 3. CDR1 is GTSNPN, CDR2 SVGIG, per germline (reference sequence). The full variable domain, its missing parts supplied by reference TRBV30 and TRBJ2-5, is SQTIHQWPATLVQPVGSPLSLECTVEGTSNPNLYWYRQAAGRGLQLLFYSVGIGQISSEVPQNLSASRPQDRQFILSSKKLLLSDSGFYLCAWSWTSGIQETQYFGPGTRLLVL.

The sample holds one count of this clone. J is TRBJ2-4 and V is TRBV7-2; 7 positions agree with TRBD2. Germline V CDR1 and CDR2: SGHTA, FQGNSA. The V gene end was trimmed by 10 bases and the J gene end by 1 base; junction bases not matched to a gene: 7. This CDR3 has 14 amino acids. The CDR3 protein is CAISGGGAKNIQYF. CDR3 DNA: TGTGCCATCAGTGGGGGAGGGGCCAAAAACATTCAGTACTTC.

The CDR3 spells CASSEAGSTGELFF. As DNA, the CDR3 is TGTGCCAGCAGCGAGGCGGGATCCACCGGGGAGCTGTTTTTT. The chain has TRBV5-6 and TRBJ2-2, with D possibly TRBD2 on 6 matching bases. The CDR3 consists of 14 residues. Trimming stripped 4 bases from V and 4 bases from J, with 11 bases between. The germline V gene encodes CDR1 SGHDT and CDR2 YYEEEE.

This clone has just one count. This chain connects TRBV9 to TRBJ1-3; 9 bases map to TRBD1. After removal of 3 bases from V and 2 bases from J, the junction contained 3 bases not matched to a gene. The CDR3 has 15 residues. The V gene's germline CDR1 is SGDLS and CDR2 YYNGEE. CDR3 region: CASSGRQGAGNTIYF. CDR3 sequence (DNA): TGTGCCAGCAGCGGAAGACAGGGGGCTGGAAACACCATATATTTT.

This chain uses TRBV4-1 with TRBJ1-2; TRBD1 matches 10 bases. The length of the CDR3 is 15 residues. Per the germline V gene, CDR1 is MGHRA and CDR2 is YSYEKL. J gave up 8 bases and V 1 base, and 7 bases lay outside the gene matches. CDR3 residues: CASSQVGTGDRGYTF. CDR3 nucleotides: TGCGCCAGCAGCCAAGTCGGGACAGGGGATAGGGGCTACACCTTC.

This clone is a singleton in its sample. The rearrangement joins TRBV5-4 to TRBJ2-3; 15 bases fit TRBD2. Germline loops: CDR1 SGHNT, CDR2 YYREEE (reference sequence). J gave up 3 bases and V 3 bases, and 2 bases lay outside the gene matches. The length of the CDR3 is 16 residues. CDR3 sequence: CASSSGLAGGTDTQYF. In DNA form, the CDR3 reads TGTGCCAGCAGCTCGGGACTAGCGGGAGGAACAGATACGCAGTATTTT.

The J gene is TRBJ2-3, the V gene TRBV19; 10 bases are shared with TRBD2. CDR1 and CDR2 from the germline V gene are LNHDA and SQIVND (reference sequence). This CDR3 contains 15 residues. After removal of 5 bases from V and 3 bases from J, the junction contained 5 bases not matched to a gene. Written as DNA, the CDR3 is TGTGCCAGTAGTGTCCTAGCGGGGGTAACAGATACGCAGTATTTT. It yields the protein CASSVLAGVTDTQYF. The full variable domain, in which reference TRBV19 and TRBJ2-3 provide the parts outside the CDR3, is DGGITQSPKYLFRKEGQNVTLSCEQNLNHDAMYWYRQDPGQGLRLIYYSQIVNDFQKGDIAEGYSVSREKKESFPLTVTSAQKNPTAFYLCASSVLAGVTDTQYFGPGTRLTVL.

The chain employs TRBV5-4 and TRBJ1-2; D is possibly TRBD1 (5 bases). Germline V gives CDR1 SGHNT, CDR2 YYREEE (reference sequence). Deletions cut 2 bases from V and 6 bases from J, with 17 bases between. CDR3 length: 15 residues. CDR3 loop: CASSLLTESANGYTF. CDR3 nucleotide sequence: TGTGCCAGCAGCTTACTGACAGAATCGGCTAATGGCTACACCTTC.

This rearrangement joins TRBV6-6 to TRBJ1-1, with D possibly matching TRBD1 (5 bases). In germline, CDR1 is MNHNY, CDR2 SVGAGI (reference sequence). The CDR3 is 12 residues long. The ends were cut back, 7 bases at V and 11 bases at J, with 17 bases in the middle. The CDR3 bases are TGTGCCAGCACCGCAGGGATTGGTTTGGCTTTCTTT. Its protein product is CASTAGIGLAFF.

The chain uses TRBV6-4 and TRBJ1-1, with D possibly matching TRBD1 (5 bases). V lost 3 bases and J 2 bases, leaving 13 bases between the germline ends. CDR3 length: 15 amino acids. Germline assignment: CDR1 MRHNA and CDR2 SNTAGT. CDR3 sequence reads: CASSDPGSQNTEAFF. As DNA, the CDR3 is TGTGCCAGCAGTGATCCAGGGTCACAAAACACTGAAGCTTTCTTT.

The chain is built from TRBV9 and TRBJ2-1; TRBD2 is a possible D gene (5 bases). The CDR3 totals 14 residues. The V end lost 2 bases, the J end lost 6 bases, and 12 bases lay between the germline ends. CDR1 and CDR2 (germline): SGDLS, YYNGEE. CDR3 protein: CASSVGAGGNEQFF. As DNA, the CDR3 is TGTGCCAGCAGCGTCGGCGCGGGCGGCAATGAGCAGTTCTTC.

The gene calls are TRBV10-1 and TRBJ2-3, with 12 bases fitting TRBD2. V dropped 4 bases and J dropped 2; count of bases not matched to a gene: 7. Germline assignment: CDR1 WNHNN and CDR2 SYGVQD (reference sequence). The CDR3 is made up of 17 amino acids. CDR3 nucleotide sequence: TGCGCCAGCAGTGGACCAGGACTAGCGGGGCCCACAGATACGCAGTATTTT. This gives the protein CASSGPGLAGPTDTQYF.

In this sample, this clone turned up once. This chain joins TRBV7-9 and TRBJ1-5; D is unresolved. Germline V CDR1 and CDR2: SEHNR, FQNEAQ (reference sequence). The CDR3 extends over 12 amino acids. Deletions cut 3 bases from V and 6 bases from J, with 6 bases between. Written as DNA, the CDR3 is TGTGCCAGCAGCTTGGGAGGTCAGCCCCAGCATTTT. It codes for CASSLGGQPQHF. Combining the CDR3 with reference TRBV7-9 and TRBJ1-5 gives the whole variable domain DTGVSQNPRHKITKRGQNVTFRCDPISEHNRLYWYRQTLGQGPEFLTYFQNEAQLEKSRLLSDRFSAERPKGSFSTLEIQRTEQGDSAMYLCASSLGGQPQHFGDGTRLSIL.

This clone was observed a few times. The J gene is TRBJ1-2, the V gene TRBV2, with 10 bases lining up with TRBD1. This CDR3 is 15 amino acids long. V shed 9 bases, J shed 6 bases, and the junction held 13 bases outside the gene matches. Germline V gene lookup returns CDR1 SNHLY and CDR2 FYNNEI. Here the CDR3 DNA reads TGTGCCAGAACTGAACGACAGGGGGCTTCCGATGGCTACACCTTC. Translated: CARTERQGASDGYTF.

The CDR3 DNA follows: TGTGCCAGCAAGATGACAGGTACGCAAGAGACCCAGTACTTC. Its translation: CASKMTGTQETQYF. J is TRBJ2-5 and V is TRBV27; a weak D match, TRBD1 (6 bases). Germline V lookup: CDR1 MNHEY, CDR2 SMNVEV (reference sequence). The CDR3 is 14 amino acids. The V end was cut by 7 bases, the J end by 2 bases, with 14 bases between.

The CDR3 nucleotides read TGTGCCAGCAGTACCGACAGGGGTTATGGCTACACCTTC. Amino acid sequence: CASSTDRGYGYTF. The rearrangement uses TRBV25-1 and TRBJ1-2, with 8 nucleotides matching TRBD1. Germline CDR1 MGHDK, CDR2 SYGVNS. The CDR3 runs 13 residues. V lost 5 bases and J lost 5; bases outside the gene matches: 4.

The CDR3 sequence is CASSIERDSYEQYF. CDR3 nucleotides: TGTGCCAGCAGCATCGAGCGGGACTCCTACGAGCAGTACTTC. The chain links TRBV11-2 to TRBJ2-7; 7 positions match TRBD2. Per germline, CDR1 SGHAT and CDR2 FQNNGV. V gave up 5 bases and J gave up 0 bases; unmatched junction bases: 4. The CDR3 sequence is 14 residues long.

The rearrangement uses TRBV7-2 and TRBJ2-3, with 8 bases aligning to TRBD1. The CDR3 contains 16 residues. With 5 bases clipped from V and 3 bases from J, the junction kept 10 bases outside the gene matches. Germline V gene data show CDR1 as SGHTA and CDR2 as FQGNSA. The CDR3 loop reads CASSLRTGSSTDTQYF. CDR3 DNA sequence: TGTGCCAGCAGCCTCCGGACAGGGTCCTCGACAGATACGCAGTATTTT.

CDR3 amino acids: CSVRVLAGRDEQYF. The CDR3 nucleotides are TGCAGCGTCCGGGTCCTAGCGGGTAGGGACGAGCAGTACTTC. This chain links TRBV29-1 with TRBJ2-7, with 8 bases fitting TRBD2. The CDR3 spans 14 residues. Germline assignment: CDR1 SQVTM and CDR2 ANQGSEA. With V trimmed by 6 bases and J by 5 bases, 12 bases remained unmatched.

The chain combines TRBV7-8 with TRBJ2-2, with 9 bases matching TRBD2. CDR3 length: 15 amino acids. Germline assignment: CDR1 SGHVS and CDR2 FQNEAQ. The junction had 10 bases not matched to a gene; V was cut back by 6 bases and J by 8 bases. The CDR3 region has the DNA TGTGCCAGCAGGATAGCGGGGGCACGGCGAGGGGAGCTGTTTTTT. Translation gives CASRIAGARRGELFF.

The rearrangement uses TRBV2 and TRBJ1-2; D is possibly TRBD1 (5 bases). Germline V gives CDR1 SNHLY, CDR2 FYNNEI. With 5 bases removed from V and 2 bases from J, the gap between germline ends came to 9 bases. The CDR3 spans 13 residues. The CDR3 DNA follows: TGTGCCAGCAGTTCGGACATAAACTATGGCTACACCTTC. It is translated as CASSSDINYGYTF.

The chain recombines TRBV2 with TRBJ1-1, with TRBD1 as a possible D gene (5 bases). CDR3 length: 16 amino acids. Trimming shortened V by 0 bases and J by 1 base, and 12 bases separated the two germline ends. From germline, CDR1 is SNHLY and CDR2 FYNNEI. The CDR3 nucleotides read TGTGCCAGCAGTGAAGCGTCATGGGGCGGGAACACTGAAGCTTTCTTT. As protein: CASSEASWGGNTEAFF.

The chain recombines TRBV18 with TRBJ2-7, with 7 nucleotides matching TRBD1. CDR3 length equals 17 residues. The germline V gene encodes CDR1 KGHSH and CDR2 LQKENI. The V and J ends lost 4 bases and 4 bases, in that order; junction bases with no gene match: 16. The DNA for the CDR3 is TGTGCCAGCTCACTATCCATCGGACAGGCCTCCCGGTACGAGCAGTACTTC. Translating it yields CASSLSIGQASRYEQYF.

This chain uses TRBV6-5 with TRBJ1-2; 10 bases agree with TRBD1. J was trimmed by 5 bases and V by 5 bases; bases with no gene match: 8. Germline V gives CDR1 MNHEY, CDR2 SVGAGI. This CDR3 has 15 residues. The CDR3: CASSRLDRGRYGYTF. The CDR3 region has the DNA TGTGCCAGCAGTCGCTTAGACAGGGGGCGTTATGGCTACACCTTC.

V gene TRBV30 combines with J gene TRBJ2-7, with 8 bases aligning to TRBD1. The CDR3 loop spans 16 amino acids. J lost 6 bases, V lost 3 bases, and 16 bases had no gene match. From germline, CDR1 is GTSNPN and CDR2 SVGIG (reference sequence). CDR3 region: CAWRHRQGPPVFEQYF. As DNA, the CDR3 is TGTGCCTGGAGGCATAGACAGGGGCCTCCCGTTTTCGAGCAGTACTTC.

In regard to this clone: The sample has other DNA sequences that encode this CDR3 too. The chain recombines TRBV27 with TRBJ1-5; 7 bases are a match to TRBD1. CDR1 and CDR2 from the germline V gene are MNHEY and SMNVEV (reference sequence). The CDR3 runs to 14 residues. V was clipped by 5 bases and J by 2 bases; unmatched bases: 3. As DNA, the CDR3 is TGTGCCAGCAGTCCCGGGACAGGCAATCAGCCCCAGCATTTT. Amino acid sequence: CASSPGTGNQPQHF.

The CDR3 region is CASSPTSGGHNEQFF. Here the CDR3 DNA reads TGTGCCAGCAGTCCAACTAGCGGAGGACACAATGAGCAGTTCTTC. The chain couples TRBV6-5 to TRBJ2-1, with 8 bases lining up with TRBD2. CDR1 and CDR2 (germline): MNHEY, SVGAGI. Trimming removed 5 bases from V and 5 bases from J; junction bases left unmatched: 8. The CDR3 has 15 amino acids.

The chain uses TRBV9 and TRBJ2-7; D possibly corresponds to TRBD1 (5 bases). Germline V lookup: CDR1 SGDLS, CDR2 YYNGEE. V was cut by 4 bases and J by 7 bases, with 15 bases left in between. This CDR3 has 13 residues. The CDR3 sequence: CASSLSTAREQYF. DNA of the CDR3: TGTGCCAGCAGCCTCTCGACAGCTAGGGAGCAGTACTTC.